This paragraph covers one TCR beta chain sequence. Its antigen remains undetermined. Per-nucleotide qualities are absent, and no much larger clonotype sits a single base away. The CDR3 goes from the cysteine to the phenylalanine over 13 residues. The only DNA kept is the CDR3, 39 bases in frame from the first base. A distance of 10 bases separates the germline ends of V and J, which lose 1 base and 7 bases respectively. TCRbeta CDR3 regions were amplified from genomic DNA using the immunoSEQ Assay, a bias-controlled multiplex PCR. For the original study's pipeline: Nucleated cell counts per sample were estimated from amplification of reference gene primers within the assay. To quantify the absolute abundance of each unique TCRbeta CDR3 rearrangement, sequence reads were collapsed and filtered. Productive Simpson clonality was computed per sample as the square root of Simpson's diversity index over productive rearrangements. TCRdb carries this immuneACCESS record with in-frame sequences only. Its versions omit some clonotypes, under half of them owing to an unresolved V gene in the studies checked, with the rest unexplained. That table gives V, J and clone size, and the DNA gave D and trimming. The sample contains tens of thousands of clones, roughly 80% of them found a single time. 20% to 30% of the sample is held by the ten biggest clonotypes.

The data are from a study of blood T cell repertoires in COVID-19 (dated by TCRdb to about 2020). For the study in its entirety: The collaborator samples originated in the United States, Italy and Spain and spanned the acute and convalescent phases of COVID-19. The prospective study material was composed of cDNA or gDNA derived from T cells, B-cell-depleted T cells, or PBMCs. Deeply sampled blood TCRbeta repertoires from subjects exposed to, actively infected with, or recovered from COVID-19 were included in the dataset. The repertoires were released in a freely available public database meant as a resource for research on the immune response to SARS-CoV-2. Samples were obtained from the ongoing ImmuneRACE study (first 160 participants) and from some 1,300 subjects provided by 6 global collaborators. A de-identified subject ID, COVID-19 status, age in years and sex were almost always included in the sample metadata. HLA class I and class II types, where available, came from metadata supplied by the sample provider rather than from assay-based typing. Points the paper makes about the study in general: How much clinical and demographic metadata was included differed by source and by participant, and the metadata was provided uncurated.

Collaborating institutions collected whole blood in K2EDTA tubes following their own protocols. For TCRbeta analysis, collaborator samples were shipped as frozen whole blood, as isolated PBMCs, or as DNA extracted from either sample type. The chain links TRBV12-3 or TRBV12-4 with TRBJ2-5; no D gene is confidently identified. Specimen: peripheral blood. This sequence was found in a man older than 75 with active or convalescent COVID-19. The sequenced DNA: TGTGCCAGCAGTTTAGGGCGGAAGTGGACCCAGTACTTC. This yields the protein CASSLGRKWTQYF.